These T cell receptor beta chains were read from a single sample in a study of T-cell reconstitution after alpha-beta-depleted transplantation in children. Via MiXCR, TCRdb re-called the PCR reads, giving one row per CDR3 protein. The sample holds around 490,000 distinct CDR3 sequences; about an eighth are singletons and the top ten take 11% to 15%. The source was PBMCs, mostly from graft donor cells, collected 180 days after TCRalphabeta/CD19-depleted stem cell transplant. All receptors come from a female patient aged 2 to 10 who had a stem cell transplant for aplastic anemia, so the T cells may come from the graft donor. CDR3s include the opening cysteine and the closing phenylalanine or tryptophan. The order of the fields is D gene, CDR3 length, V gene, clone size, J gene, CDR3 DNA, CDR3 protein. D genes are given only for firm matches. Expanded clones are given a class, and other clones once, few, many or no size at all.

-	16	TRBV20-1	-	TRBJ2-1	TGCAGTGCTAGAGATCCAGCACAAACTCTATACAATGAGCAGTTCTTC	CSARDPAQTLYNEQFF
-	14	TRBV28	-	TRBJ2-1	TGTGCCAGCAGTTACGGGGGCGCCTACAATGAGCAGTTCTTC	CASSYGGAYNEQFF
TRBD2	15	TRBV7-2	-	TRBJ2-5	TGTGCCAGCAGCTTAAAAGCGGGAGCCCCGTTGTCCCAGTACTTC	CASSLKAGAPLSQYF
-	15	TRBV10-3	-	TRBJ2-5	TGTGCCATCAGTGAGTCCGGTGCAAGAAGAGAGACCCAGTACTTC	CAISESGARRETQYF
TRBD2	16	TRBV29-1	many	TRBJ2-1	TGCAGCGCTGTGGGGACTAGCGGGAAATCCTACAATGAGCAGTTCTTC	CSAVGTSGKSYNEQFF
TRBD1	16	TRBV29-1	many	TRBJ2-4	TGCAGCGTTGGTTACAGGGACAGAGAAGCCAAAAACATTCAGTACTTC	CSVGYRDREAKNIQYF
TRBD2	16	TRBV5-1	many	TRBJ2-3	TGCGCCAGCAGCTTAGGACTAGCGGGGAGCACAGATACGCAGTATTTT	CASSLGLAGSTDTQYF
-	16	TRBV6-2/TRBV6-3	-	TRBJ2-1	TGTGCCAGCAGTTACCAGCGTTCCTCGCCCTTCAATGAGCAGTTCTTC	CASSYQRSSPFNEQFF
-	15	TRBV12-3/TRBV12-4	many	TRBJ2-3	TGTGCCAGCAGTTTAAGGGTGTGGGGCACAGATACGCAGTATTTT	CASSLRVWGTDTQYF
-	15	TRBV28	-	TRBJ1-1	TGTGCCAGCAGCGGGGGGGCGGGGATGAACACTGAAGCTTTCTTT	CASSGGAGMNTEAFF